A single sample gave rise to the 3 T cell receptor beta chains below, sequenced in a study of blood T cell repertoires in COVID-19. Clones were read by immunoSEQ multiplex PCR, and TCRdb kept only the in-frame ones, dropping some. The sample shows about 80,000 clones, 75% to 85% of them seen only once. The sequenced sample consisted of peripheral blood. The receptor set was obtained from a man in his sixties with COVID-19, enrolled during active disease.

The chain combines TRBV3-1 (or the pseudogene TRBV3-2) with TRBJ2-1; 12 nucleotides match TRBD2. CDR3 length: 13 amino acids. Losses at the gene ends were 10 bases for V and 6 bases for J; bases not matched to a gene: 4. CDR1 and CDR2 (germline): LGHDT, YNNKEL (reference sequence). The CDR3 sequence is CATSGGVGNEQFF. The DNA for the CDR3 is TGTGCCACTAGCGGGGGGGTCGGCAATGAGCAGTTCTTC.

This rearrangement joins TRBV5-4 to TRBJ2-1, with 14 bases matching TRBD2. V gave up 3 bases and J gave up 5 bases; unmatched junction bases: 7. The V gene's germline CDR1 is SGHNT and CDR2 YYREEE (reference sequence). CDR3 length: 17 amino acids. The CDR3 reads CASSSGLAGGDHNEQFF. The CDR3 DNA is TGTGCCAGCAGCTCCGGACTAGCGGGGGGAGACCACAATGAGCAGTTCTTC.

The rearrangement links TRBV24-1 to TRBJ2-1; possibly TRBD2 for D (5 bases). V shed 5 bases and J shed 10 bases, with 11 bases lying between them. Per germline, CDR1 KGHDR and CDR2 SFDVKD. CDR3 length: 12 residues. The CDR3 reads CATSASGIEQFF. CDR3 nucleotide sequence: TGTGCCACCAGTGCCTCGGGAATAGAGCAGTTCTTC.